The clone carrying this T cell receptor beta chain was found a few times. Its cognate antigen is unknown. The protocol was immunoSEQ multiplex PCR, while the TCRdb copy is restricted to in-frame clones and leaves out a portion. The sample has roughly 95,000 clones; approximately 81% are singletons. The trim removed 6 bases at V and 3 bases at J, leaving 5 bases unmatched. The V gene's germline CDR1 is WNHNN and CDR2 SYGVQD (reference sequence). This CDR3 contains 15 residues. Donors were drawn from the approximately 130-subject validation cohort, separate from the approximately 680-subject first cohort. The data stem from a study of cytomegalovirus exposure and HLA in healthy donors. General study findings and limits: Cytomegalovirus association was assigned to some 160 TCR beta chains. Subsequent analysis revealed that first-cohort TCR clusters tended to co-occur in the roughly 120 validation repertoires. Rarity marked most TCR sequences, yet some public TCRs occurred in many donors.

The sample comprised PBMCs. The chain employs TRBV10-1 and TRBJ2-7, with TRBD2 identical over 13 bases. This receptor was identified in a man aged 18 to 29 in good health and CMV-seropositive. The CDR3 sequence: CASSSGLAGVYEQYF. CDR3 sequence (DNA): TGCGCCAGCAGCTCCGGACTAGCGGGAGTCTACGAGCAGTACTTC.